This T cell receptor (beta chain) was identified in a study of molecular identifiers for immune sequencing clone quantification. Trimming pared 3 bases from V and 3 bases from J, leaving 12 bases between. Germline CDR1 SEHNR, CDR2 FQNEAQ (reference sequence). The CDR3 is 14 residues long. Both previously described methods and listed TCR primers were employed to make bulk TCR libraries. TCRdb re-called the PCR reads with MiXCR, one entry per CDR3 protein. The sample consists of fewer than 100,000 distinct CDR3 sequences, approximately 22% of them appearing once. For naive CD8 T cells, sorting used the CD8+CD4-CCR7+CD45RA+ phenotype.

Input material: naive CD8+ T cells from blood, with Jurkat cell RNA spiked in. The subset: FACS-sorted CD8+CD4-CCR7+CD45RA+ naive T cells. The TCR sequence derives from a human donor in good health. Some libraries in this study had Jurkat cell RNA spiked in. This chain links TRBV7-9 with TRBJ2-7, with D tentatively TRBD1 (5 bases). CDR3 nucleotide sequence: TGTGCCAGCAGCTTGGGGCCGAACGTCTACGAGCAGTACTTC. This sequence encodes CASSLGPNVYEQYF. Combining the CDR3 with reference TRBV7-9 and TRBJ2-7 gives the whole variable domain DTGVSQNPRHKITKRGQNVTFRCDPISEHNRLYWYRQTLGQGPEFLTYFQNEAQLEKSRLLSDRFSAERPKGSFSTLEIQRTEQGDSAMYLCASSLGPNVYEQYFGPGTRLTVT.